This paragraph reports one T cell receptor (beta chain). At one of its ends the junction is not consistent with the germline gene, which may arise from a read error. This record comes from a study of T cell responses to AZD1222 COVID-19 vaccine. This CDR3 is built from 16 residues. CDR1 and CDR2 (germline): SSHAT, FNYEAQ (reference sequence). Using immunoSEQ multiplex PCR, the repertoire was profiled, and TCRdb retains in-frame clones only, with some absent. The top ten hold 2.5% to 3.5% of the sample, which has about 140,000 clones, around 89% seen once. This specimen was peripheral blood, taken 28 days after the second AZD1222 dose. The sequence was collected from an adult who received the AZD1222 COVID-19 vaccine. The rearrangement links TRBV7-7 to TRBJ2-1, with 7 bases aligning to TRBD2. The CDR3 nucleotides read TGTGCTAGCAGCTCTCCCGGGGTTCTGGGAGGGTATGAGCAGTTCTTC. Protein sequence: CASSSPGVLGGYEQFF.